The 15 T cell receptor beta chains below all came from one sample that was sequenced in a study of T cells in women clearing cervical HPV infection. Clones were read by immunoSEQ multiplex PCR, and TCRdb kept only the in-frame ones, dropping some. The table gives roughly 30,000 clones; the top ten clones make up approximately 8.4% of it. The sequenced sample was blood buffy coat. These receptors were collected from a woman between 18 and 69 years old with a cervical HPV16 infection that either progressed to CIN3+ or cleared (not recorded which).

Notes on this clone: The read stops 3 residues short of the end of the CDR3; the missing end is completed from the germline J gene. The gene calls are TRBV6-4 and TRBJ2-2; perhaps TRBD1 as D (6 bases). Trimming removed 6 bases from V and 7 bases from J, with 12 bases in between. CDR1 is MRHNA and CDR2 is SNTAGT in the germline V gene. CDR3 length equals 13 residues. The chain's CDR3 is CASRNREGGELFF. Partial CDR3 DNA: TGTGCCAGCAGAAACAGGGAAGGCGGGGAG.

In the case of this clone: The CDR3 end falls 3 residues outside the read, so it is completed with the germline J gene. The chain carries TRBV20-1 and TRBJ1-1, with D possibly TRBD1 on 5 matching bases. From germline, CDR1 is DFQATT and CDR2 SNEGSKA (reference sequence). The ends were cut back, 8 bases at V and 5 bases at J, with 24 bases in the middle. This CDR3 comprises 15 residues. This CDR3 is CSLKEDQGPKTEAFF. CDR3 DNA, as far as it was read: TGCAGTTTGAAGGAGGACCAGGGCCCTAAAACTGAA.

Notes on this clone: The CDR3 goes on 3 residues after the read ends, and that part is filled in from the germline J gene. This chain links TRBV4-2 with TRBJ2-7, with 8 bases identical to TRBD2. CDR1 LGHNA and CDR2 YNFKEQ come from the germline V gene. The CDR3 is 16 amino acids. Germline trimming cut 1 base from V and 3 bases from J; bases unmatched to any gene: 8. CDR3 amino acids: CASSQVSGATIYEQYF. The CDR3 DNA, read in part, is TGTGCCAGCAGCCAAGTTAGCGGGGCGACGATCTACGAG.

About this clone: The observed sequence ends 3 residues before the CDR3 terminus, with the missing tail filled in from the germline J gene. The J gene is TRBJ1-5, the V gene TRBV30, with a possible D match to TRBD1 (5 bases). Trimming stripped 4 bases from V and 6 bases from J, with 13 bases between. Germline V lookup: CDR1 GTSNPN, CDR2 SVGIG (reference sequence). There are 13 residues in the CDR3. CDR3 residues: CAWTSGGSQPQHF. Incomplete CDR3 DNA: TGTGCCTGGACCTCGGGGGGGAGTCAGCCC. Supplemented by reference TRBV30 and TRBJ1-5, the full variable domain reads SQTIHQWPATLVQPVGSPLSLECTVEGTSNPNLYWYRQAAGRGLQLLFYSVGIGQISSEVPQNLSASRPQDRQFILSSKKLLLSDSGFYLCAWTSGGSQPQHFGDGTRLSIL.

With regard to this clone: The read finishes 3 residues shy of the CDR3 end, and the germline J gene is used to complete it. The rearrangement uses TRBV18 and TRBJ2-1; weak D call: TRBD2 (6 bases). V was clipped by 0 bases and J by 4 bases, with 13 bases between them. This CDR3 spans 16 amino acids. Germline CDR1 is KGHSH and CDR2 is LQKENI. The CDR3 DNA, read in part, is TGTGCCAGCTCACCACCGATTGGACTAACATACAATGAG. Translated, it gives CASSPPIGLTYNE. Given in full, the CDR3 is CASSPPIGLTYNEQFF.

Details on this clone: The sequence runs out 3 residues before the end of the CDR3; the remainder is reconstructed from the germline J gene. The gene calls are TRBV11-2 and TRBJ2-7; 7 bases line up with TRBD2. The CDR3 covers 14 residues. CDR1 is SGHAT and CDR2 is FQNNGV in the germline V gene. Trimming removed 3 bases from V and 2 bases from J; junction bases left unmatched: 4. This CDR3 is CASSFSSGTYEQYF. CDR3 bases read: TGTGCCAGCAGCTTCTCTAGCGGCACCTACGAG.

On this clone itself: The CDR3 end lies 3 residues beyond the end of the read and is filled in from the germline J gene. This chain joins TRBV6-1 and TRBJ2-5, with 9 bases that match TRBD2. This CDR3 region has 13 residues. V trimming: 3 bases; J trimming: 4 bases; junction bases outside the gene matches: 0. Germline CDR1 MNHNS, CDR2 SASEGT. The CDR3 bases that were read are TGTGCCAGCAGTGAGGGACTAGCAGAGACC. Translation gives CASSEGLAET. From start to end, the CDR3 is CASSEGLAETQYF.

As concerns this clone: The read gets to within 3 residues of the CDR3 end, and the germline J gene fills in the rest. V and J are TRBV11-2 and TRBJ2-1, with 7 bases lining up with TRBD1. This CDR3 has 14 amino acids. The germline V gene encodes CDR1 SGHAT and CDR2 FQNNGV. V trimming: 0 bases; J trimming: 4 bases; junction bases outside the gene matches: 0. This CDR3 reads CASSLEGQYNEQFF. Incomplete CDR3 DNA: TGTGCCAGCAGCTTAGAGGGACAGTACAATGAG.

On this clone: From the germline J gene comes the end of the CDR3, since the read stops 3 residues before it. The chain employs TRBV9 and TRBJ2-1; a weak D match, TRBD1 (5 bases). The CDR3 runs 15 residues. Germline-derived CDR1 and CDR2 are SGDLS and YYNGEE. Trimming took 0 bases from V and 4 from J, leaving 11 bases between them. This CDR3 is CASSVEQDQYNEQFF. CDR3 bases read: TGTGCCAGCAGCGTAGAACAGGACCAGTACAATGAG.

Remarks on this clone: From the germline J gene comes the end of the CDR3, since the read stops 3 residues before it. This chain joins TRBV7-6 and TRBJ1-2; TRBD1 matches at 7 bases. The V gene end was trimmed by 8 bases and the J gene end by 4 bases; junction bases not matched to a gene: 1. Germline V gene data show CDR1 as SGHVS and CDR2 as FNYEAQ. This CDR3 comprises 11 residues. Partial CDR3 DNA: TGTGCCAGCTGGGACAGCTATGGC. This gives the protein CASWDSYG. The CDR3, in full, reads CASWDSYGYTF.

Turning to this clone: The CDR3 end is not reached by the read, which stops 3 residues before it; the germline J gene fills it in. This sequence joins TRBV7-9 and TRBJ1-2; TRBD1 is a possible D gene (6 bases). The germline V gene encodes CDR1 SEHNR and CDR2 FQNEAQ (reference sequence). This CDR3 region has 15 residues. CDR3 DNA, as far as it was read: TGTGCCAGCAGCTTTGGCAGGGGAGCCAAAAACATC. As protein: CASSFGRGAKNI. Given in full, the CDR3 is CASSFGRGAKNIYTF.

Points on this clone: The read gets to within 3 residues of the CDR3 end, and the germline J gene fills in the rest. This chain uses TRBV19 with TRBJ2-7; D ambiguous. Per germline, CDR1 LNHDA and CDR2 SQIVND (reference sequence). The CDR3 spans 16 residues. V was pared by 5 bases and J by 1 base, with 18 bases between. The CDR3 bases that were read are TGTGCCAGTAGTCCGCCGATCTGGGCATCGTCCTACGAG. This sequence encodes CASSPPIWASSYE. Given in full, the CDR3 is CASSPPIWASSYEQYF. Combining the CDR3 with reference TRBV19 and TRBJ2-7 gives the whole variable domain DGGITQSPKYLFRKEGQNVTLSCEQNLNHDAMYWYRQDPGQGLRLIYYSQIVNDFQKGDIAEGYSVSREKKESFPLTVTSAQKNPTAFYLCASSPPIWASSYEQYFGPGTRLTVT.

As for this clone: Read coverage stops 3 residues before the CDR3 terminus; the germline J gene supplies the remainder. The chain is built from TRBV7-9 and TRBJ1-1, with TRBD1 as a possible D gene (5 bases). In germline, CDR1 is SEHNR, CDR2 FQNEAQ (reference sequence). The CDR3 spans 14 residues. Between the trimmed V and J ends, which lost 6 bases and 1 base, there was a span of 12 bases. The CDR3: CASRQTVRNTEAFF. CDR3 bases read: TGTGCCAGCAGACAGACAGTCCGGAACACTGAA.

Details on this clone: The observed sequence ends 3 residues before the CDR3 terminus, with the missing tail filled in from the germline J gene. This sample includes further DNA sequences coding for the same CDR3. The rearrangement joins TRBV20-1 to TRBJ2-3, with TRBD2 matching over 8 bases. Germline V lookup: CDR1 DFQATT, CDR2 SNEGSKA (reference sequence). The CDR3 is 15 amino acids. Here the CDR3 reads CSARAPSGGPIAQYF. The covered CDR3 bases are TGCAGTGCTAGAGCTCCCAGCGGGGGACCCATTGCG.

On this clone itself: One end of the junction is discordant with germline, which a read error may explain. The CDR3 is cut off 3 residues early in the read; its end comes from the germline J gene. The chain has TRBV29-1 and TRBJ2-7, with 14 bases aligning to TRBD2. The CDR3 length is 16 residues. Germline CDR1 SQVTM, CDR2 ANQGSEA. This CDR3 is CSVAGTSGGRGYEQYF. The CDR3 DNA, read in part, is TGCAGTGTTGCCGGGACTAGCGGGGGTCGGGGCTACGAG.